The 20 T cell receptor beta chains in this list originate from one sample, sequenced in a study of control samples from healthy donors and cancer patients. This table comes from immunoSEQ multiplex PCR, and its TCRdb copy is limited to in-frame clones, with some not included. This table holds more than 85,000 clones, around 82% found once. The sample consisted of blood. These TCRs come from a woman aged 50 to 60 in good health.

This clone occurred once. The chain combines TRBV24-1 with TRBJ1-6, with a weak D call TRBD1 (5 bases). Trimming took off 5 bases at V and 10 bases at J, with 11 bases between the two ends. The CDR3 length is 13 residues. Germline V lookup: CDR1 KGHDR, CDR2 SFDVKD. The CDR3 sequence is CATSGEGNSPLHF. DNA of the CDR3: TGTGCCACCAGTGGTGAGGGGAACTCACCCCTCCACTTT.

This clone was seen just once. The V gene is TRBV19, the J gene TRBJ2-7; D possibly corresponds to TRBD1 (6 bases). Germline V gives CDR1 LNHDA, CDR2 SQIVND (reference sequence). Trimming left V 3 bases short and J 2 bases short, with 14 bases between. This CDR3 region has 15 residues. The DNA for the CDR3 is TGTGCCAGTAGTATCGGGTCGGACAGTGCCTACGAGCAGTACTTC. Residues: CASSIGSDSAYEQYF.

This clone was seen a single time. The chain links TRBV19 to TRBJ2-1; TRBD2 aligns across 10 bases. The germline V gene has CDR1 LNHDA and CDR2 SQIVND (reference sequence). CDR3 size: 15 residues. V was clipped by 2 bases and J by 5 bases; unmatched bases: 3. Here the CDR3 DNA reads TGTGCCAGTAGTATAAGGACTAGCGGACACAATGAGCAGTTCTTC. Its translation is CASSIRTSGHNEQFF.

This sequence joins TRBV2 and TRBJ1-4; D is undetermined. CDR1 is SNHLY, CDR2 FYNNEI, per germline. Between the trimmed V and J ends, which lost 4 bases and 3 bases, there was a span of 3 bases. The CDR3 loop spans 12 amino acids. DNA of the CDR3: TGTGCCAGCAGTGCTCCTAATGAAAAACTGTTTTTT. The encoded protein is CASSAPNEKLFF.

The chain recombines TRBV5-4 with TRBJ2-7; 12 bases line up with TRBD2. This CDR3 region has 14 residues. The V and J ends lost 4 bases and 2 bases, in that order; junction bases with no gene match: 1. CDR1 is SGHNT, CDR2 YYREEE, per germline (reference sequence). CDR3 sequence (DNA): TGTGCCAGCAGCCCTAGCGGGAGGGCCTACGAGCAGTACTTC. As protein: CASSPSGRAYEQYF.

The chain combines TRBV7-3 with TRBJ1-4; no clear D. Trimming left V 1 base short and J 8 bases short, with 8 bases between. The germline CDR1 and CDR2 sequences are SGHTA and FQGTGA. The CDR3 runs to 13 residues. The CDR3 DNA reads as TGTGCCAGCAGCTTAAGGCCGGGGGAAAAACTGTTTTTT. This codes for CASSLRPGEKLFF. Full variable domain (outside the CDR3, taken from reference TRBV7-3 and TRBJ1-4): GAGVSQTPSNKVTEKGKYVELRCDPISGHTALYWYRQSLGQGPEFLIYFQGTGAADDSGLPNDRFFAVRPEGSVSTLKIQRTERGDSAVYLCASSLRPGEKLFFGSGTQLSVL.

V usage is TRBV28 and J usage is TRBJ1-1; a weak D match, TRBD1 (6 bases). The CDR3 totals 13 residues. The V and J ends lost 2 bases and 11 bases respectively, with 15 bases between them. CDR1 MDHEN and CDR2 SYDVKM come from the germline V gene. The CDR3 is CASSLGRGARAFF. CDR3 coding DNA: TGTGCCAGCAGTTTAGGGCGGGGGGCAAGGGCTTTCTTT.

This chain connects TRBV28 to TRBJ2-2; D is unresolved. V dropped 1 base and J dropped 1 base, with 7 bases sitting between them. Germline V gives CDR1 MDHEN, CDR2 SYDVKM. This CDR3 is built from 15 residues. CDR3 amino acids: CASSLFIGNTGELFF. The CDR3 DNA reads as TGTGCCAGCAGTTTATTCATAGGGAACACCGGGGAGCTGTTTTTT.

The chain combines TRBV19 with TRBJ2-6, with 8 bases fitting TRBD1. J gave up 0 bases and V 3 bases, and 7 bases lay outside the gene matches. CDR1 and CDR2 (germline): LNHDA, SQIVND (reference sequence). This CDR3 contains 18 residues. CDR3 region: CASSISGTGTSGANVLTF. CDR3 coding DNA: TGTGCCAGTAGTATCTCCGGGACAGGTACCTCTGGGGCCAACGTCCTGACTTTC.

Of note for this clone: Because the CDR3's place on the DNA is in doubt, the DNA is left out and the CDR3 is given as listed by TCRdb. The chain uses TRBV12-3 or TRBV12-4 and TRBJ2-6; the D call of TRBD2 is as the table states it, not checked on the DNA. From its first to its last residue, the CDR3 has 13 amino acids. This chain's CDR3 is CASSTFGANVLTF.

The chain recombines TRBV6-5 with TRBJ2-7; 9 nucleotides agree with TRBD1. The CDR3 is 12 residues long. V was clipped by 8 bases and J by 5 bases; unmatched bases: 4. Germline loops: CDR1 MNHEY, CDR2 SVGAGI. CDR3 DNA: TGTGCCAGCGGGACAGGGTCCCACGAGCAGTACTTC. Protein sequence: CASGTGSHEQYF.

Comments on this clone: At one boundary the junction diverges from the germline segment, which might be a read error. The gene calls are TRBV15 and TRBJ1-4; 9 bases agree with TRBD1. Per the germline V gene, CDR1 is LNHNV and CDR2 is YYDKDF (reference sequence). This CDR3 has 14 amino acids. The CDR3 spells CATSGTGQGRILWF. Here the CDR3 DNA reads TGTGCCACCAGCGGAACGGGACAGGGCAGGATTCTGTGGTTC.

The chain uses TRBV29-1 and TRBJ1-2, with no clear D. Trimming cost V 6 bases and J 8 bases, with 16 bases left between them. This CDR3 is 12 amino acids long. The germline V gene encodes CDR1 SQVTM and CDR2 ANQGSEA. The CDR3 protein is CSVQIDLAGYTF. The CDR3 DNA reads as TGCAGCGTCCAGATAGACTTGGCAGGCTACACCTTC.

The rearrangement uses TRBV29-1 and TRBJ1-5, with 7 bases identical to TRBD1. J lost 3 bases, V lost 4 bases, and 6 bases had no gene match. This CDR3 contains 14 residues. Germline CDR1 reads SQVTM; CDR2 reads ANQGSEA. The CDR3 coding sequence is TGCAGCGTTGTTCCGACAGGGAACAATCAGCCCCAGCATTTT. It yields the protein CSVVPTGNNQPQHF.

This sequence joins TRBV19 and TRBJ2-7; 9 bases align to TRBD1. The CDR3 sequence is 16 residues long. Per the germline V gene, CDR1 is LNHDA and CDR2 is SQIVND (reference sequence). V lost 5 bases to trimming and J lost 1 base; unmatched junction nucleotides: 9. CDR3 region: CASSALGGTGSYEQYF. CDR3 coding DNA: TGTGCCAGTAGTGCCCTAGGGGGGACAGGGTCCTACGAGCAGTACTTC.

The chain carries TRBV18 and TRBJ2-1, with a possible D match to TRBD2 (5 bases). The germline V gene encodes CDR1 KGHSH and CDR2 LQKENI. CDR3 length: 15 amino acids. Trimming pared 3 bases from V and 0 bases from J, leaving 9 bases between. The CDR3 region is CASSPNGDSYNEQFF. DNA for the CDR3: TGTGCCAGCTCACCCAACGGGGACTCCTACAATGAGCAGTTCTTC.

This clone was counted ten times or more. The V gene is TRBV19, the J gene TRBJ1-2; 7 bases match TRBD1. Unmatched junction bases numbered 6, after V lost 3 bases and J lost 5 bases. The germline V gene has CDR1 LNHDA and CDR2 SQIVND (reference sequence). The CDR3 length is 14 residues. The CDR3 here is CASSITGRGYGYTF. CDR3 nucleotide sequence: TGTGCCAGTAGTATCACTGGCAGGGGGTATGGCTACACCTTC.

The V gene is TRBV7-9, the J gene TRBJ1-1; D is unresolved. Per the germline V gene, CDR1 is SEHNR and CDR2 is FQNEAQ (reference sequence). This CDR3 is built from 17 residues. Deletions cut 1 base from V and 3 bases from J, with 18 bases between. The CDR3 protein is CASSLGDWAVGDTEAFF. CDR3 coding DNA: TGTGCCAGCAGCTTAGGGGATTGGGCAGTTGGGGACACTGAAGCTTTCTTT.

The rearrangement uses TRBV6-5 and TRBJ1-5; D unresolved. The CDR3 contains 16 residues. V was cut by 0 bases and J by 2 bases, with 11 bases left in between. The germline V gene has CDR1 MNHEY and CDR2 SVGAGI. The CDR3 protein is CASSYSGVGGNQPQHF. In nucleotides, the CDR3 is TGTGCCAGCAGTTACTCCGGGGTCGGGGGCAATCAGCCCCAGCATTTT.

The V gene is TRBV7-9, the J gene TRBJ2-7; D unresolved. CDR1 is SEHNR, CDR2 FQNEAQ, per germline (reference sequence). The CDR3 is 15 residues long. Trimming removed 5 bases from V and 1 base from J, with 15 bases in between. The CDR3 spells CASSHDFPLSYEQYF. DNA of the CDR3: TGTGCCAGCAGCCACGACTTTCCCCTTTCCTACGAGCAGTACTTC.